Described below is a single TCR beta chain sequence and its context. The germline gives CDR1 MNHEY, CDR2 SVGAGI. The length of the CDR3 is 14 residues. V trimming: 4 bases; J trimming: 8 bases; junction bases outside the gene matches: 10. This sample was taken from a study of blood T cell repertoires in COVID-19. Study summary: T cells, B-cell-depleted T cells, or PBMCs supplied cDNA or gDNA.

In the source study's methods: Estimated nucleated cell counts came from reference gene primer amplification. Libraries were prepared by immunoSEQ multiplex PCR; TCRdb keeps only in-frame clonotypes and omits some of them. V and J calls plus clone size are reproduced from that table; the DNA served to infer D and trimming. Of some 210,000 clones detected, 84% appear once; the ten largest clones hold roughly 20%. This receptor was identified in a human donor in a cohort sampled during active COVID-19. This sequence joins TRBV6-5 and TRBJ1-2; TRBD1 matches 7 bases. The sequenced material came from peripheral blood. CDR3 in amino acids: CASSSGQRYKGYTF. Here the CDR3 DNA reads TGTGCCAGCAGTTCGGGACAGCGGTATAAGGGCTACACCTTC.